One sample yielded the 26 T cell receptor beta chains listed below, sequenced in a study of shared T cell receptors in the human thymus. Data came from immunoSEQ multiplex PCR; TCRdb stores just in-frame clones and leaves some out. Of around 730,000 clones in the sample, roughly 88% were seen once. These data are also associated with another study on human thymus T cells.

Sequenced material: thymocytes. These receptor sequences come from a girl in the first two years of life with a congenital heart defect.

The chain uses TRBV7-8 and TRBJ2-1; maybe TRBD1 (6 bases). The CDR3 is 17 amino acids. V dropped 1 base and J dropped 8 bases, with 21 bases sitting between them. The germline gives CDR1 SGHVS, CDR2 FQNEAQ. The CDR3 DNA reads TGTGCCAGCAGCTTAGGGTCTTGGGGGCCGCACAGGGATGAGCAGTTCTTC. It yields the protein CASSLGSWGPHRDEQFF.

This chain links TRBV5-4 with TRBJ2-7; 9 bases agree with TRBD1. The J segment lost 3 bases and the V segment lost 2 bases, leaving 12 bases of the junction unmatched. This CDR3 has 17 residues. Germline V gene sequence: CDR1 SGHNT, CDR2 YYREEE (reference sequence). CDR3 coding DNA: TGTGCCAGCAGCTTAACAGGGGGCGCTCAAATGCTCTACGAGCAGTACTTC. Translated, it gives CASSLTGGAQMLYEQYF.

This clone appeared a few times. This rearrangement joins TRBV6-5 to TRBJ1-1; D may be TRBD1 (5 bases). V was trimmed by 2 bases and J by 4 bases, leaving 14 bases between them. The CDR3 is 15 amino acids. CDR1 MNHEY and CDR2 SVGAGI come from the germline V gene. Here the CDR3 reads CASSYRDSMGTEAFF. For the CDR3, the DNA is TGTGCCAGCAGTTACCGTGACAGTATGGGCACTGAAGCTTTCTTT.

The CDR3 loop reads CASSYRRGLPYGYTF. The CDR3 DNA follows: TGTGCCAGCAGTTATCGTCGCGGTCTTCCCTATGGCTACACCTTC. This rearrangement joins TRBV6-5 to TRBJ1-2; D unclear. Trimming took off 3 bases at V and 4 bases at J, with 15 bases between the two ends. The CDR3 runs 15 residues. Per the germline V gene, CDR1 is MNHEY and CDR2 is SVGAGI.

Written as DNA, the CDR3 is TGTGCCATCAGTTTACGGGGTACTGTGGGAGAGACCCAGTACTTC. Encoded protein: CAISLRGTVGETQYF. The rearrangement joins TRBV10-3 to TRBJ2-5; D possibly corresponds to TRBD2 (5 bases). Germline assignment: CDR1 ENHRY and CDR2 SYGVKD. The ends were cut back, 5 bases at V and 4 bases at J, with 17 bases in the middle. The CDR3 has 15 amino acids.

The chain has TRBV5-8 and TRBJ1-5; no firm D call. CDR3 length equals 15 residues. Germline loops: CDR1 SGHTS, CDR2 YDEGEE. Trimming stripped 6 bases from V and 5 bases from J, with 18 bases between. CDR3 region: CASTAGRVSDQPQHF. CDR3 bases: TGTGCCAGCACAGCCGGCCGGGTATCGGATCAGCCCCAGCATTTT.

This CDR3 reads CASSPRGQYEKLFF. The CDR3 nucleotides are TGTGCCAGCAGTCCCAGGGGGCAGTATGAAAAACTGTTTTTT. The gene calls are TRBV28 and TRBJ1-4; TRBD1 matches at 8 bases. The germline V gene encodes CDR1 MDHEN and CDR2 SYDVKM. This CDR3 is built from 14 residues. V shed 5 bases, J shed 6 bases, and the junction held 5 bases outside the gene matches.

The V call is TRBV15, the J call TRBJ1-1; the D is unclear. This CDR3 spans 15 amino acids. Germline lookup yields CDR1 LNHNV and CDR2 YYDKDF (reference sequence). V shed 2 bases and J shed 4 bases, with 14 bases lying between them. This chain's CDR3 is CATSRPTDLGTEAFF. The CDR3 DNA follows: TGTGCCACCAGCAGACCCACAGATCTCGGCACTGAAGCTTTCTTT.

The gene calls are TRBV14 and TRBJ1-6; D might be TRBD1 (5 bases). The germline V and J ends were trimmed by 4 bases and 4 bases, with 14 bases remaining between them. Germline V gene lookup returns CDR1 SGHDN and CDR2 FVKESK. The CDR3 spans 16 residues. The CDR3 protein is CASSRAQGLYNSPLHF. DNA for the CDR3: TGTGCCAGCAGCCGCGCCCAGGGACTTTATAATTCACCCCTCCACTTT.

V gene TRBV5-3 combines with J gene TRBJ1-2, with 8 bases matching TRBD1. TRBV5-3 is recorded as an ORF, its role being uncertain. Losses at the gene ends were 4 bases for V and 2 bases for J; bases not matched to a gene: 4. The CDR3 totals 14 residues. The CDR3 is CARSHWTGNYGYTF. Here the CDR3 DNA reads TGTGCCAGAAGCCATTGGACAGGGAACTATGGCTACACCTTC.

The chain uses TRBV6-5 and TRBJ2-1, with unresolved D. This CDR3 has 14 amino acids. The germline V gene has CDR1 MNHEY and CDR2 SVGAGI. V lost 2 bases, J lost 2 bases, and 7 bases lay in between. The CDR3 here is CASSYEQPYNEQFF. The CDR3 bases are TGTGCCAGCAGTTACGAACAGCCCTACAATGAGCAGTTCTTC.

The chain is built from TRBV7-2 and TRBJ1-2; 8 positions agree with TRBD1. The junction had 7 bases not matched to a gene; V was cut back by 1 base and J by 9 bases. The CDR3 is made up of 14 amino acids. Germline V lookup: CDR1 SGHTA, CDR2 FQGNSA. CDR3 nucleotides: TGTGCCAGCAGCTTAGAAGGCAGGGGGCTGCGCTACACCTTC. This gives the protein CASSLEGRGLRYTF.

V is TRBV10-3 and J is TRBJ2-5, with D maybe TRBD2 (7 bases). The CDR3 has 16 amino acids. CDR1 and CDR2 (germline): ENHRY, SYGVKD. Trimming cost V 5 bases and J 5 bases, with 21 bases left between them. CDR3 residues: CAISSRGARRGETQYF. CDR3 in DNA: TGTGCCATCAGTTCCCGGGGGGCCCGGCGAGGGGAGACCCAGTACTTC.

The chain couples TRBV7-9 to TRBJ2-7; 10 nucleotides agree with TRBD1. V was pared by 4 bases and J by 5 bases, with 5 bases of the junction left unmatched. Germline values: CDR1 SEHNR, CDR2 FQNEAQ (reference sequence). This CDR3 region has 14 residues. This CDR3 reads CASSSGTGAHEQYF. The CDR3 nucleotides read TGTGCCAGCAGCTCCGGGACAGGGGCCCACGAGCAGTACTTC.

The rearrangement uses TRBV5-1 and TRBJ2-3, with 9 bases that match TRBD2. Germline assignment: CDR1 SGHRS and CDR2 YFSETQ. V shed 4 bases and J 4 bases; nucleotides not matched to a gene: 13. The CDR3 totals 17 residues. CDR3 residues: CASSLEKRGASPDTQYF. CDR3 sequence (DNA): TGCGCCAGCAGCCTCGAAAAGCGGGGGGCCTCCCCAGATACGCAGTATTTT.

This sequence joins TRBV5-4 and TRBJ1-2; D is possibly TRBD1 (5 bases). Trimming took off 3 bases at V and 7 bases at J, with 22 bases between the two ends. CDR3 length: 16 amino acids. Germline CDR1 is SGHNT and CDR2 is YYREEE (reference sequence). The CDR3 coding sequence is TGTGCCAGCAGCTCTAATCCTTCCGGGGCCGGGAGTGGCTACACCTTC. Its protein product is CASSSNPSGAGSGYTF.

This chain connects TRBV5-1 to TRBJ2-3; tentatively, D is TRBD1 (5 bases). Germline CDR1 and CDR2: SGHRS and YFSETQ. Trimming took off 5 bases at V and 1 base at J, with 8 bases between the two ends. This CDR3 has 13 amino acids. The CDR3 loop is CASRSRGTDTQYF. CDR3 DNA: TGCGCCAGCAGGTCCAGGGGCACAGATACGCAGTATTTT.

This clone appeared a few times. The chain carries TRBV7-9 and TRBJ1-1; D remains unclear. The ends were cut back, 4 bases at V and 0 bases at J, with 9 bases in the middle. This CDR3 has 14 residues. Germline V gene sequence: CDR1 SEHNR, CDR2 FQNEAQ (reference sequence). The CDR3 region is CASSCQTLNTEAFF. The CDR3 bases are TGTGCCAGCAGCTGCCAGACTTTGAACACTGAAGCTTTCTTT. Supplemented by reference TRBV7-9 and TRBJ1-1, the full variable domain reads DTGVSQNPRHKITKRGQNVTFRCDPISEHNRLYWYRQTLGQGPEFLTYFQNEAQLEKSRLLSDRFSAERPKGSFSTLEIQRTEQGDSAMYLCASSCQTLNTEAFFGQGTRLTVV.

This chain links TRBV19 with TRBJ2-7; the D is unclear. This CDR3 contains 15 residues. CDR1 is LNHDA and CDR2 is SQIVND in the germline V gene (reference sequence). V was pared by 4 bases and J by 2 bases, with 15 bases between. CDR3 sequence reads: CASSTFWSSTYEQYF. CDR3 coding DNA: TGTGCCAGTAGTACCTTCTGGAGCTCCACCTACGAGCAGTACTTC.

This chain uses TRBV5-4 with TRBJ2-1; D possibly corresponds to TRBD1 (6 bases). With 3 bases removed from V and 7 bases from J, the gap between germline ends came to 14 bases. CDR1 is SGHNT, CDR2 YYREEE, per germline (reference sequence). CDR3 length equals 14 residues. The CDR3 bases are TGTGCCAGCAGCTGGGACACCCTGGGGAATGAGCAGTTCTTC. Translation gives CASSWDTLGNEQFF.

V usage is TRBV7-6 and J usage is TRBJ2-1; D is perhaps TRBD1 (6 bases). V was shortened by 1 base and J by 12 bases, with 13 bases between the two germline ends. The length of the CDR3 is 13 residues. Germline loops: CDR1 SGHVS, CDR2 FNYEAQ. In nucleotides, the CDR3 is TGTGCCAGCAGCTTAGTTTCCACAGGGCGGCAGTTCTTC. Its protein is CASSLVSTGRQFF.

This CDR3 reads CASSRSHDRTPPWGYTF. The CDR3 DNA is TGTGCCAGCTCACGATCCCACGACAGGACCCCCCCCTGGGGCTACACCTTC. The gene calls are TRBV18 and TRBJ1-2, with a possible D match to TRBD1 (6 bases). V lost 4 bases to trimming and J lost 8 bases, with 26 bases between them. CDR3 length: 17 amino acids. Germline V CDR1 and CDR2: KGHSH, LQKENI.

This chain connects TRBV28 to TRBJ1-5, with D possibly TRBD1 on 5 matching bases. V was cut by 3 bases and J by 1 base, with 13 bases left in between. The germline V gene encodes CDR1 MDHEN and CDR2 SYDVKM. The CDR3 has 16 residues. CDR3 sequence (DNA): TGTGCCAGCAGTTTTTTTATCTCAGGGAGCAATCAGCCCCAGCATTTT. Encoded protein: CASSFFISGSNQPQHF.

This rearrangement joins TRBV30 to TRBJ1-1; a possible D gene is TRBD1 (6 bases). This CDR3 has 13 residues. In germline, CDR1 is GTSNPN, CDR2 SVGIG (reference sequence). V was cut by 8 bases and J by 1 base, with 14 bases left in between. CDR3 in amino acids: CAGYRESNTEAFF. CDR3 DNA sequence: TGTGCCGGGTACAGGGAGTCGAACACTGAAGCTTTCTTT. Complete variable domain (other parts from reference TRBV30 and TRBJ1-1): SQTIHQWPATLVQPVGSPLSLECTVEGTSNPNLYWYRQAAGRGLQLLFYSVGIGQISSEVPQNLSASRPQDRQFILSSKKLLLSDSGFYLCAGYRESNTEAFFGQGTRLTVV.

The CDR3 bases are TGTGCCAGCACCACGGGAGGGCTAGCCGGTGAGCAGTTCTTC. Protein: CASTTGGLAGEQFF. This chain links TRBV6-6 with TRBJ2-1; 8 nucleotides agree with TRBD2. The CDR3 contains 14 residues. CDR1 is MNHNY, CDR2 SVGAGI, per germline (reference sequence). The V segment lost 7 bases and the J segment 9 bases; nucleotides outside the gene matches: 11.

V is TRBV30 and J is TRBJ2-7; no clear D gene. The CDR3 is 12 amino acids. The germline V gene has CDR1 GTSNPN and CDR2 SVGIG (reference sequence). V shed 0 bases and J shed 6 bases, with 9 bases lying between them. CDR3 amino acids: CAWSVFSLEQYF. Written as DNA, the CDR3 is TGTGCCTGGAGTGTGTTTAGTCTCGAGCAGTACTTC.